These T cell receptor beta chains were read from a single sample in a study of T cells in Graves' hyperthyroidism and ophthalmopathy. TCRdb used MiXCR to reprocess the multiplex PCR reads, holding one entry per CDR3 protein. The sample has approximately 610,000 distinct CDR3 sequences, about 14% seen once; the top ten hold around 4.1%. Sequencing was performed on blood. These receptors originate from a woman between 40 and 50 years old with Graves' ophthalmopathy. CDR3s include the opening cysteine and the closing phenylalanine or tryptophan. D genes are given only for firm matches. Clone sizes are given selectively: once, few, many, or a class where the clone is expanded.

v_call: TRBV6-2/TRBV6-3; d_call: .; clone_size: .; cdr3_length: 15; j_call: TRBJ1-1; cdr3_aa: CASSVGGAPHTEAFF; cdr3_nt: TGTGCCAGCAGTGTCGGGGGGGCGCCGCACACTGAAGCTTTCTTT
v_call: TRBV6-2/TRBV6-3; d_call: .; clone_size: many; cdr3_length: 15; j_call: TRBJ2-2; cdr3_aa: CASSIQGGSTGELFF; cdr3_nt: TGTGCCAGCAGTATACAGGGTGGAAGCACCGGGGAGCTGTTTTTT
v_call: TRBV5-1; d_call: TRBD2; clone_size: many; cdr3_length: 16; j_call: TRBJ2-5; cdr3_aa: CASSLGLAGVEETQYF; cdr3_nt: TGCGCCAGCAGCTTAGGACTAGCGGGAGTTGAAGAGACCCAGTACTTC
v_call: TRBV6-1; d_call: TRBD1; clone_size: many; cdr3_length: 13; j_call: TRBJ1-2; cdr3_aa: CASRPDRARGYTF; cdr3_nt: TGTGCCAGCAGACCCGACAGGGCAAGAGGCTACACCTTC
v_call: TRBV7-8; d_call: .; clone_size: many; cdr3_length: 14; j_call: TRBJ2-7; cdr3_aa: CASSLDTGFYEQYF; cdr3_nt: TGTGCCAGCAGCTTAGACACAGGATTCTACGAGCAGTACTTC
v_call: TRBV6-5; d_call: TRBD1; clone_size: .; cdr3_length: 15; j_call: TRBJ1-2; cdr3_aa: CASSYSDRGVNGYTF; cdr3_nt: TGTGCCAGCAGTTACTCAGACAGGGGGGTTAATGGCTACACCTTC
v_call: TRBV20-1; d_call: TRBD2; clone_size: many; cdr3_length: 15; j_call: TRBJ2-2; cdr3_aa: CSATVLADNTGELFF; cdr3_nt: TGCAGTGCTACAGTACTAGCGGACAACACCGGGGAGCTGTTTTTT
v_call: TRBV6-1; d_call: TRBD1; clone_size: many; cdr3_length: 17; j_call: TRBJ2-5; cdr3_aa: CASRNTRQGLSGETQYF; cdr3_nt: TGTGCCAGCAGGAATACAAGACAGGGGCTCTCCGGGGAGACCCAGTACTTC
v_call: TRBV7-2; d_call: TRBD1; clone_size: many; cdr3_length: 12; j_call: TRBJ1-1; cdr3_aa: CASSLGQGRAFF; cdr3_nt: TGTGCCAGCAGCCTCGGACAGGGTCGGGCTTTCTTT
v_call: TRBV6-2/TRBV6-3; d_call: .; clone_size: many; cdr3_length: 12; j_call: TRBJ1-1; cdr3_aa: CASSYKGREAFF; cdr3_nt: TGTGCCAGCAGTTACAAGGGCCGTGAAGCTTTCTTT
v_call: TRBV28; d_call: .; clone_size: many; cdr3_length: 16; j_call: TRBJ1-6; cdr3_aa: CASSLFGGEGVSPLHF; cdr3_nt: TGTGCCAGCAGTTTATTTGGTGGAGAGGGTGTTTCGCCCCTCCACTTT
v_call: TRBV20-1; d_call: .; clone_size: many; cdr3_length: 14; j_call: TRBJ2-7; cdr3_aa: CSARQGAESYEQYF; cdr3_nt: TGCAGTGCTAGACAGGGAGCGGAGTCCTACGAGCAGTACTTC
v_call: TRBV6-4; d_call: TRBD2; clone_size: many; cdr3_length: 16; j_call: TRBJ2-3; cdr3_aa: CASSRGLAGPTDTQYF; cdr3_nt: TGTGCCAGCAGTAGGGGACTAGCGGGACCCACAGATACGCAGTATTTT
v_call: TRBV12-3/TRBV12-4; d_call: .; clone_size: .; cdr3_length: 13; j_call: TRBJ2-7; cdr3_aa: CASSYSSPYEQYF; cdr3_nt: TGTGCCAGCAGTTACAGTTCGCCCTACGAGCAGTACTTC
v_call: TRBV6-1; d_call: TRBD2; clone_size: few; cdr3_length: 14; j_call: TRBJ2-3; cdr3_aa: CASNGLAGTDTQYF; cdr3_nt: TGTGCCAGCAATGGACTAGCGGGCACAGATACGCAGTATTTT
v_call: TRBV6-5; d_call: TRBD1; clone_size: many; cdr3_length: 15; j_call: TRBJ2-5; cdr3_aa: CASSYRTGVGETQYF; cdr3_nt: TGTGCCAGCAGTTATAGGACAGGGGTGGGGGAGACCCAGTACTTC
v_call: TRBV28; d_call: .; clone_size: many; cdr3_length: 15; j_call: TRBJ2-7; cdr3_aa: CASSRPGTNLYEQYF; cdr3_nt: TGTGCCAGCAGTCGCCCTGGGACAAACCTCTACGAGCAGTACTTC